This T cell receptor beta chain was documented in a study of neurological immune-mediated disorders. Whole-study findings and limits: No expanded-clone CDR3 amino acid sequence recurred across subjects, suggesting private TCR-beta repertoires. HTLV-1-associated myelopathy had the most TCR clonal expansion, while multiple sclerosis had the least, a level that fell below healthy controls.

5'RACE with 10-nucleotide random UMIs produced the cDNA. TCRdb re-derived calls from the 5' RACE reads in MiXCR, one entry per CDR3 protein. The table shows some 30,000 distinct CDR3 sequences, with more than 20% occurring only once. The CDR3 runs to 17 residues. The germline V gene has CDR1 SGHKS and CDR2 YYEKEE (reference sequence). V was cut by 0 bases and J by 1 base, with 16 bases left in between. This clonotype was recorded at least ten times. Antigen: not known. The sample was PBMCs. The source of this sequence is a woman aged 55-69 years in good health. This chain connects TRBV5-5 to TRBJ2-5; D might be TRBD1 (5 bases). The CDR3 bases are TGTGCCAGCAGCTTGGGATGGGGCGACGCGAGCCAAGAGACCCAGTACTTC. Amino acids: CASSLGWGDASQETQYF.